A selection of T cell receptor beta chains follows, all from one sample in a study of T-cell reconstitution after alpha-beta-depleted transplantation in children. TCRdb reanalysed the PCR reads using MiXCR and keeps one entry per CDR3 protein. The sample includes approximately 390,000 distinct CDR3 sequences, roughly 10% of them seen just once. Specimen: PBMCs from the stem cell graft donor, collected from the stem cell graft. The receptors derive from a human donor who donated a stem cell graft to a child with acute myeloid leukemia. Both conserved end residues are trimmed from each CDR3. Clone sizes are given selectively: once, few, many, or a class where the clone is expanded.

j_call,v_call,clone_size,cdr3_aa
TRBJ1-1,TRBV3-1,-,ASSSLGAAEAF
TRBJ1-5,TRBV27,-,ASSAIGGQPQH
TRBJ2-5,TRBV29-1,many,SALNPSTGIQETQY
TRBJ2-1,TRBV3-1,-,ASSPGWRTGNEQF
TRBJ1-6,TRBV7-2,few,ASSLEGPNPPLH
TRBJ1-2,TRBV5-1,many,ASRSTGDGYT
TRBJ2-7,TRBV10-3,few,AIWGPETYEQY
TRBJ1-1,TRBV20-1,many,SARVSGQGTNTEAF
TRBJ2-3,TRBV19,many,ASSPTSGSVGDTQY
TRBJ2-5,TRBV4-1,few,ASSQEQRGETQY
TRBJ1-2,TRBV20-1,many,SADRTGQGGYT
TRBJ2-7,TRBV29-1,few,SVTVGSYEQY
TRBJ2-1,TRBV9,-,ASSVVAGAPGEQF
TRBJ2-3,TRBV29-1,many,SVVLRGEEY
TRBJ2-2,TRBV7-3,few,ASRPSSGRAGGELF
TRBJ2-3,TRBV20-1,-,SALGTSGNADTQY
TRBJ2-1,TRBV15,many,ATSRDVIYNEQF
TRBJ2-2,TRBV12-3/TRBV12-4,few,ASSSQGQAKVELF
TRBJ2-1,TRBV20-1,few,SAKPGTSGYNEQF
TRBJ2-2,TRBV15,few,ATSRLGTGELF
TRBJ2-1,TRBV30,few,AWSVRTSGTYNEQF
TRBJ2-1,TRBV5-1,-,ASSPVDGSSYNEQF
TRBJ1-5,TRBV7-8,few,ASSLASFNQPQH
TRBJ2-2,TRBV10-3,many,AIGTGVLSGELF
TRBJ2-5,TRBV5-6,many,ASSLGLSQETQY
TRBJ2-4,TRBV9,-,ASSPPVADSQY
TRBJ1-1,TRBV5-1,few,ASSWVPNTEAF
TRBJ2-1,TRBV3-1,-,ASTQGLTSGRAYNEQF
TRBJ2-7,TRBV7-9,-,ASTQLVGLGLYEQY
TRBJ2-1,TRBV7-8,-,ASSLKTSGGFNNEQF
TRBJ1-2,TRBV6-5,-,ASSSISGQAYGYT
TRBJ1-1,TRBV3-1,few,ASSHPGQGIGKAF
TRBJ2-1,TRBV5-1,-,ASSFGPTRGFGEQF
TRBJ1-1,TRBV20-1,-,SARDPGQYPTEAF
TRBJ1-1,TRBV9,few,ASSVASGGEAF
TRBJ2-7,TRBV3-1,few,ASSRADRAYEQY
TRBJ2-1,TRBV24-1,-,ASQGSGGDNEQF
TRBJ2-7,TRBV4-2,few,ASSQEPGQGYEQY
TRBJ2-7,TRBV11-2,-,ASSLPSRPYEQY
TRBJ1-5,TRBV10-3,few,AISEFRDRVTSNQPQH